This T cell receptor (beta chain) was sequenced during a study of a mutant IDH1 vaccine in newly diagnosed glioma (dated by TCRdb to the early 2020s). Looking at the study overall: Patients received eight vaccinations in weeks 1, 3, 5, 7, 11, 15, 19 and 23, corresponding to visits V03 through V10. Vaccination started 4-6 weeks after radiotherapy alone, or was given together with temozolomide cycles in the groups whose treatment included chemotherapy. Of the 32 patients who were treated, about 62% were male and about 40% were female, and the mean age was roughly 40 years. Prior to enrollment, standard therapy consisting of radiotherapy alone, temozolomide alone, or radiochemotherapy with temozolomide had been administered to patients, with the combination being received by most patients. Peripheral blood was collected at six visits: V03 (baseline), V05, V07, V10, V12 and V13. For exploratory analyses, about 25 treated patients had longitudinal TCRB deep sequencing done wherever samples were available.

The research as a whole found: It was noted by the authors that analyses of patient blood samples could not be reproduced owing to sample limitations. Across multiple MHC alleles, vaccine-induced immune responses were seen in more than 80% of patients. Pseudoprogression seemed to be unrelated to changes in the top peripheral T cell clonotypes found by TCRB sequencing. PBMC samples for TCRB deep sequencing were selected based on availability.

This specimen's time point label, interpreted: week 5, during vaccination. A 20-mer mutant IDH1 peptide at 300 micrograms in Montanide made up each vaccine dose, which was injected subcutaneously together with topical imiquimod. The donors had newly diagnosed IDH1-mutant astrocytomas of WHO grade 3 or 4 that showed loss of nuclear ATRX. The samples were drawn from NOA16, a multicentre, single-arm, open-label phase I trial in Germany that tested a mutant IDH1 peptide vaccine in humans for the first time. Genomic DNA for TCRB sequencing was extracted from EDTA blood using the DNeasy Blood and Tissue Kit. The library relied on the immunoSEQ multiplex PCR assay. The hsTCRB Kit was used according to the manufacturer's protocol to amplify rearranged TCR beta chain sequences. Sequencing of TCRB libraries was carried out on an Illumina MiSeq. The authors' pipeline ran thus. The proprietary platform of the kit vendor was used for demultiplexing, trimming and gene mapping. TCRdb holds this immuneACCESS table with in-frame rearrangements only. Some clones are missing; in checked studies, unresolved V genes explain under half, and the rest has no known cause. D and trimming come from the DNA, and the V and J calls and clone size come from that table. For this sample there are 40,000 to 50,000 clones; approximately 85% appear just once. Of the sample, over 1.5% is held by the ten largest clones.

For this chain, trimming is 0 bases at the V end and 7 bases at the J end, and the number of junction bases without a gene match is 6. From the germline V gene, CDR1 is SGHRS and CDR2 is YFSETQ. The CDR3, from cysteine to phenylalanine, totals 15 residues. Only CDR3 DNA is held: 45 bases, read in frame from base 1. This clone appeared once. Its antigen is unknown. One base away there is no much larger clone; base qualities are not given. This TCR was recovered from a man aged 40-55 years with glioma. The sequences come from PBMCs, collected from a glioma patient whose treatment included an IDH1 peptide vaccine. This sequence uses TRBV5-1 and TRBJ2-7; TRBD2 agrees with 11 junctional bases. The CDR3 region has the sequence CASSLELAGVDEQYF. DNA sequence: TGCGCCAGCAGCTTGGAACTAGCGGGAGTGGATGAGCAGTACTTC.